The clone carrying this TCR beta chain was observed a handful of times. The data were obtained in a study of T cell changes during pregnancy in multiple sclerosis. The trim removed 4 bases at V and 6 bases at J, leaving 9 bases unmatched. This CDR3 has 14 residues. Germline V gene data show CDR1 as SGHTA and CDR2 as FQGTGA. Libraries were prepared by immunoSEQ multiplex PCR; TCRdb keeps only in-frame clonotypes and omits some of them. The sample lists more than 55,000 clones, 80% to 90% occurring once. The TCR sequence derives from a female donor with multiple sclerosis, enrolled in a pregnancy study. The sequencing here drew on CD4+ T cells from peripheral blood mononuclear cells, taken in the third trimester of pregnancy. The chain is built from TRBV7-3 and TRBJ2-7, with 7 bases that match TRBD1. Here the CDR3 reads CASSYYIGGGEQYF. CDR3 DNA sequence: TGTGCCAGCAGCTACTACATAGGGGGCGGCGAGCAGTACTTC.